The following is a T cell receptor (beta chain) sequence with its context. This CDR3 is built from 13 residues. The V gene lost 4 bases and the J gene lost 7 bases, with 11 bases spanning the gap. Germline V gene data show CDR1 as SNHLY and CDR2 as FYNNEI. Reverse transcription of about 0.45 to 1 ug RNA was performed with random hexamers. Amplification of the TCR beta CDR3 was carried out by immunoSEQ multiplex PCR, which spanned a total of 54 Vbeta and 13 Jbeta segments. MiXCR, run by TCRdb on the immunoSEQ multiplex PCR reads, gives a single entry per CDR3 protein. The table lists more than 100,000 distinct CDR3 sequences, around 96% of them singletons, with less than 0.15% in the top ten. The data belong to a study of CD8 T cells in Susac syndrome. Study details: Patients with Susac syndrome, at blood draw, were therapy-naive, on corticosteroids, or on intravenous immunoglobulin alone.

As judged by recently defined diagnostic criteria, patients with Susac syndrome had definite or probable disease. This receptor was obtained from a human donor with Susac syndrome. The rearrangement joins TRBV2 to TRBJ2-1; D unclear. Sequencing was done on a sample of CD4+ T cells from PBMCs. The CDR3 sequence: CASSVEKVNEQFF. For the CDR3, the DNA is TGTGCCAGCAGTGTTGAGAAGGTTAATGAGCAGTTCTTC.